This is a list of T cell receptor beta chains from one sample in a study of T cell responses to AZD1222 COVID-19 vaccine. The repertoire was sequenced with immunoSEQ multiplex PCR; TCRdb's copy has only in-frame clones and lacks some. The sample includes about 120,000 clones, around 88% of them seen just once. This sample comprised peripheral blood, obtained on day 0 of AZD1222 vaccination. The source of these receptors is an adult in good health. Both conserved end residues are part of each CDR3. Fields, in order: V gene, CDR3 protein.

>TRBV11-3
CASTGVGYSPGEYNSPLHF
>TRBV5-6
CASSLGDRLNEKLFF
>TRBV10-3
CAISAGTSNTEAFF
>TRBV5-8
CASSFPRDRGFYSNQPQHF
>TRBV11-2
CASSPGQYEQYF
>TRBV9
CASSVVGPRAQPQHF
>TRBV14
CASSQEATQGAQDSPLHF
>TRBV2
CASSRTGRGTEAFF
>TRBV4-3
CASSQDGHSYNEKLFF
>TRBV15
CATSRERGLENEQYF
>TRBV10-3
CAIISGIGFGGYTF
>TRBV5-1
CASSLNREETQYF
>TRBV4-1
CASSQWAAGYEQYF
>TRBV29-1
CRTSTGLTDTQYF
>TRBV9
CASSAVAGATYEQYF
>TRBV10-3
CAISDPTLAPYEQYF
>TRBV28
CASTPGRRSNQPQHF
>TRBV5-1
CASSLFPGADTEAFF
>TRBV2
CASSKWQGSEKLFF
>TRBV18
CASSPLAGGSYEQYF
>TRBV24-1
CATSDSLWDTGYTF
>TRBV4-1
CASSQGASVNYGYTF
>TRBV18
CASSPYSRDIPYEQYF
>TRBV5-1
CASSQSRLEETQYF
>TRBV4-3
CASSQTDSYSGNTIYF